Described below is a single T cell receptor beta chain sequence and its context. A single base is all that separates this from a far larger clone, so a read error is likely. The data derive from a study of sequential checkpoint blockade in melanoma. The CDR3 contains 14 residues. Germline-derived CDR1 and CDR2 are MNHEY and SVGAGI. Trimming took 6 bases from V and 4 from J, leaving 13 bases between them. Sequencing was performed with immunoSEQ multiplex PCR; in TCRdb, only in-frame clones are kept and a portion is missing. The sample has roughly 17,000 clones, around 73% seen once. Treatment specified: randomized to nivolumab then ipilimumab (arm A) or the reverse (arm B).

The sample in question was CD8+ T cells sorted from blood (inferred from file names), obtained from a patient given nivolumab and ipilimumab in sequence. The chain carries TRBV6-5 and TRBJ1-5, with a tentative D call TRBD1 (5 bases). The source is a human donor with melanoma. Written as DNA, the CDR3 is TGTGCCAGCAGCGTAAATAAGGGGAATCAGCCCCAGCATTTT. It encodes CASSVNKGNQPQHF.